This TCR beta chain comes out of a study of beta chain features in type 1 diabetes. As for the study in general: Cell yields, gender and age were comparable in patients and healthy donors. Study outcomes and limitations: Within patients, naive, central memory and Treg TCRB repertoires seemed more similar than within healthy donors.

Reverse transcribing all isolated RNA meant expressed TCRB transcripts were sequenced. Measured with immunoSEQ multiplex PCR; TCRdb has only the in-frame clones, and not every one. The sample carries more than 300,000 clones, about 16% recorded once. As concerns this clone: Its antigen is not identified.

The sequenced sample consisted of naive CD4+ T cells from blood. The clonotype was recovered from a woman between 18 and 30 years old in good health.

CDR3 bases: TGTGCCAGCAGCCAAGAAAGTTCGGGCGGGGGCACAGATACGCAGTATTTT. This translates into CASSQESSGGGTDTQYF. The chain recombines TRBV4-2 with TRBJ2-3; possibly TRBD2 for D (6 bases). CDR1 and CDR2 (germline): LGHNA, YNFKEQ. V was clipped by 0 bases and J by 1 base, with 14 bases between them. The CDR3 runs 17 residues.